The rows below give T cell receptor beta chains drawn from one sample of a study of blood T cell repertoires in COVID-19. Profiled with immunoSEQ multiplex PCR; TCRdb holds only in-frame clones, not every one. The sample holds around 300,000 clones, almost 90% seen once. Specimen: PBMCs or T cells enriched from blood (not recorded which). These receptors came from a woman aged 18-35 years with acute COVID-19. The CDR3 runs from the conserved cysteine through the conserved F or W. The order of the fields is J gene, D gene, V gene, clone size, CDR3 protein. D genes are given only for firm matches. Only part of the rows carry a size: once, few, many, or a class if the clone is expanded.

TRBJ2-3	TRBD1	TRBV7-9	-	CASSSQGAKRSADTQYF
TRBJ2-1	-	TRBV9	-	CASSQKGGAAYNEQFF
TRBJ2-5	-	TRBV5-8	-	CASSLGQEETQYF
TRBJ2-7	-	TRBV29-1	once	CSVVWSASSYEQYF
TRBJ1-2	-	TRBV28	-	CASSSTGQHWRF
TRBJ1-4	-	TRBV4-1	once	CASSQGKGLNEKLFF
TRBJ1-1	TRBD1	TRBV27	-	CASSLNRGSTEAFF
TRBJ1-1	-	TRBV6-5	once	CASSYQGMNTEAFF
TRBJ1-1	-	TRBV29-1	-	CSVDRHTEAFF
TRBJ2-7	TRBD2	TRBV4-2	once	CASSVKTLAGGSYEQYF
TRBJ1-3	TRBD1	TRBV18	-	CASSLLTSTGPSGNTIYF
TRBJ1-2	-	TRBV7-8	-	CASSSDRIHGYTF
TRBJ1-2	TRBD1	TRBV14	once	CASSQRGTGDGYTF
TRBJ2-1	-	TRBV11-2	-	CASSKPSRDEQFF
TRBJ2-7	-	TRBV2	once	CASRDISYEQYF
TRBJ2-3	TRBD2	TRBV13	few	CASVLSAGEGITDTQYF
TRBJ1-5	-	TRBV3-1/TRBV3-2	-	CASSQAGGNQPQHF
TRBJ1-6	-	TRBV5-5	-	CASSSGRGLRNSPLHF
TRBJ2-2	TRBD1	TRBV2	-	CASSWTGGTGELFF
TRBJ2-1	TRBD1	TRBV11-1	-	CASSSRDRNYNEQFF
TRBJ2-7	-	TRBV11-3	-	CASSLTDTYEQYFPVYF
TRBJ2-2	-	TRBV18	-	CASSPTILQGTVATGELFF
TRBJ2-1	TRBD2	TRBV5-8	-	CASSLGLAVGGDDEQFF
TRBJ2-1	-	TRBV9	-	CASSLGTVNEQFF
TRBJ1-1	TRBD1	TRBV18	-	CASSLTGTENTEAFF
TRBJ1-1	TRBD1	TRBV5-5	-	CASIWSGTGFLNTEAFF
TRBJ1-1	-	TRBV19	-	CASSVDSAEAFF
TRBJ2-1	TRBD2	TRBV28	-	CASSLASGSVNEQFF
TRBJ1-2	-	TRBV11-2	-	CASSLGKEGSYGYTF
TRBJ2-7	-	TRBV10-2	-	CASSETRTGKAGGSYEQYF
TRBJ2-7	-	TRBV7-9	once	CASSFVSEQYF
TRBJ2-5	-	TRBV7-9	-	CASSFHRDQETQYF
TRBJ2-1	-	TRBV7-9	-	CASSFTGEDYNEQFF
TRBJ1-5	-	TRBV7-2	-	CASSLDGQLFSNQPQHF
TRBJ1-3	TRBD1	TRBV24-1	-	CATSDSPGQGLGSGNTIYF
TRBJ1-1	-	TRBV7-2	-	CASRTGQNTEAFF
TRBJ1-1	-	TRBV21-1	-	CASSGGGSSCFMNTEAFF
TRBJ2-3	TRBD2	TRBV5-1	-	CASSLGSSGSTDTQYF
TRBJ1-1	-	TRBV10-3	-	CAIRTSDRENTEAFF
TRBJ1-1	-	TRBV4-1	-	CASSQDQGRGFTEAFF
TRBJ2-1	TRBD2	TRBV10-3	-	CAISDSGGDNEQFF
TRBJ1-5	-	TRBV27	-	CASSPTYSNQPQHF
TRBJ2-3	-	TRBV29-1	-	CSVVSRTDTQYF
TRBJ2-2	TRBD2	TRBV9	-	CASSVGLAGGGNTGELFF
TRBJ2-1	TRBD2	TRBV5-5	-	CASSSPLLAGIDEQFF
TRBJ1-3	TRBD1	TRBV7-6	few	CASSSRTGKNGNTIYF
TRBJ2-3	-	TRBV2	-	CASSDTGTDTQYF
TRBJ1-1	-	TRBV29-1	-	CSVVKRGVEGAFF
TRBJ1-1	-	TRBV3-1/TRBV3-2	-	CASSQGGGNTEAFF
TRBJ1-1	TRBD1	TRBV27	-	CASSFAQGTRLNTEAFF
TRBJ2-7	-	TRBV6-5	-	CASSYSPRGPYEQYF
TRBJ2-1	-	TRBV21-1	-	CASSKAIPPFGLASYNEQFF